Below, 8 T cell receptor beta chains from the same sample are listed, as sequenced in a study of persistence of HIV-infected CD4 T cells (dated by TCRdb to the early 2020s). These receptors' targets are unknown. What this sample's treatment or condition label stands for: suppressive antiretroviral therapy. Lysates of CMV-infected fibroblasts were used at around 10 ug/mL for cell stimulation. Sorting of responding CD4+ T cells was based on upregulation of both CD40 ligand and CD69. TCRbeta repertoires were sequenced from genomic DNA with the immunoSEQ hsTCRB assay version 4 in survey mode. This is the immuneACCESS table as TCRdb keeps it, with only in-frame sequences that have V and J called. A part of the clones is gone; compared with another copy, unresolved V genes explain less than half, and the rest is unexplained. This sample is represented by roughly 13,000 clones; approximately 71% of them were singletons. The ten largest clones take up approximately 18% of the sample.

The sequenced sample was CD4+ T cells sorted from PBMCs after approximately 20-hour stimulation, obtained from a patient who received antiretroviral therapy. This specimen's cell subset or site label, interpreted: CD40L+CD69+ CD4 T cells responding to CMV lysate. The receptors were sampled from an adult man with HIV who was CMV-seropositive.

The CDR3 DNA follows: TGTGCCAGCAGTGAGGGGCGGGAAAAACTGTTTTTT. This sequence encodes CASSEGREKLFF. The chain combines TRBV2 with TRBJ1-4, with D possibly being TRBD1 (5 bases). CDR3 length: 12 amino acids. Trimming cost V 3 bases and J 8 bases, with 7 bases left between them. Germline loops: CDR1 SNHLY, CDR2 FYNNEI. The whole variable domain, filled in from reference TRBV2 and TRBJ1-4, reads EPEVTQTPSHQVTQMGQEVILRCVPISNHLYFYWYRQILGQKVEFLVSFYNNEISEKSEIFDDQFSVERPDGSNFTLKIRSTKLEDSAMYFCASSEGREKLFFGSGTQLSVL.

This clone was seen more than once but under ten times. The chain joins TRBV2 to TRBJ2-6; D unresolved. The V and J ends lost 6 bases and 1 base respectively, with 1 base between them. The germline V gene has CDR1 SNHLY and CDR2 FYNNEI. This CDR3 comprises 12 residues. In DNA, the CDR3 is TGTGCCAGCAGATCTGGGGCCAACGTCCTGACTTTC. Encoded protein: CASRSGANVLTF.

The chain links TRBV3-1 (or the pseudogene TRBV3-2) to TRBJ1-1; D ambiguous. Trimming took off 5 bases at V and 1 base at J, with 8 bases between the two ends. The CDR3 consists of 13 residues. Germline V gives CDR1 LGHDT, CDR2 YNNKEL (reference sequence). CDR3 amino acids: CASSERGNTEAFF. As DNA, the CDR3 is TGTGCCAGCAGCGAACGAGGGAACACTGAAGCTTTCTTT.

The chain is built from TRBV6-5 and TRBJ1-3; D gene ambiguous. Germline CDR1 and CDR2: MNHEY and SVGAGI. The CDR3 runs to 14 residues. Between the trimmed V and J ends, which lost 7 bases and 0 bases, there was a span of 10 bases. CDR3 amino acids: CASTPWDSGNTIYF. The CDR3 bases are TGTGCCAGCACACCGTGGGACTCTGGAAACACCATATATTTT.

The chain recombines TRBV6-5 with TRBJ2-3; D not resolved. The germline V gene has CDR1 MNHEY and CDR2 SVGAGI. V was trimmed by 2 bases and J by 9 bases, leaving 9 bases between them. The CDR3 contains 12 residues. The CDR3: CASSYKLGTQYF. DNA of the CDR3: TGTGCCAGCAGTTACAAACTGGGAACGCAGTATTTT.

The rearrangement links TRBV7-2 to TRBJ1-1, with 9 bases aligning to TRBD1. Unmatched junction bases numbered 3, after V lost 4 bases and J lost 3 bases. There are 14 residues in the CDR3. CDR1 and CDR2 from the germline V gene are SGHTA and FQGNSA. The CDR3 sequence: CASSWTGEDTEAFF. In DNA, the CDR3 is TGTGCCAGCAGCTGGACAGGGGAGGACACTGAAGCTTTCTTT. Drawing the rest from reference TRBV7-2 and TRBJ1-1, the complete variable domain is GAGVSQSPSNKVTEKGKDVELRCDPISGHTALYWYRQSLGQGLEFLIYFQGNSAPDKSGLPSDRFSAERTGGSVSTLTIQRTQQEDSAVYLCASSWTGEDTEAFFGQGTRLTVV.

This sequence joins TRBV7-9 and TRBJ2-1; 11 bases match TRBD2. J was trimmed by 4 bases and V by 6 bases; bases with no gene match: 5. The CDR3 totals 15 residues. Germline-derived CDR1 and CDR2 are SEHNR and FQNEAQ (reference sequence). Written as DNA, the CDR3 is TGTGCCAGCAGTTTGGGGACTAGCGGTTACAATGAGCAGTTCTTC. The encoded protein is CASSLGTSGYNEQFF.

The CDR3 region is CASSRTQGGGSYEQYF. CDR3 nucleotide sequence: TGTGCCAGCAGCCGAACCCAGGGAGGGGGATCCTACGAGCAGTACTTC. The V call is TRBV7-9, the J call TRBJ2-7; D perhaps matches TRBD2 (7 bases). CDR1 is SEHNR and CDR2 is FQNEAQ in the germline V gene (reference sequence). V was clipped by 5 bases and J by 1 base, with 18 bases between them. This CDR3 has 16 residues.